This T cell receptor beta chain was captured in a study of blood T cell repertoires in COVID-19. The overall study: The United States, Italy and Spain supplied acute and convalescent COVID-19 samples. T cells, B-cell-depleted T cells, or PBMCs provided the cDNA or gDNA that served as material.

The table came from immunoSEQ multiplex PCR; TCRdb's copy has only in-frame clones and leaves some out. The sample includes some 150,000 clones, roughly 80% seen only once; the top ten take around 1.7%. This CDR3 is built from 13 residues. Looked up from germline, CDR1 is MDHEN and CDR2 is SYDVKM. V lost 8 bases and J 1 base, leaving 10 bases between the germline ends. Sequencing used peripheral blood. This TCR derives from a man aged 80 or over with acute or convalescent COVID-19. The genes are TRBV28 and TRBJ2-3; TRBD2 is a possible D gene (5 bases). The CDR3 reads CASEGERTDTQYF. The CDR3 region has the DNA TGTGCCAGCGAGGGTGAACGCACAGATACGCAGTATTTT. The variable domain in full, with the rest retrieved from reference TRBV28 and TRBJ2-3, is DVKVTQSSRYLVKRTGEKVFLECVQDMDHENMFWYRQDPGLGLRLIYFSYDVKMKEKGDIPEGYSVSREKKERFSLILESASTNQTSMYLCASEGERTDTQYFGPGTRLTVL.